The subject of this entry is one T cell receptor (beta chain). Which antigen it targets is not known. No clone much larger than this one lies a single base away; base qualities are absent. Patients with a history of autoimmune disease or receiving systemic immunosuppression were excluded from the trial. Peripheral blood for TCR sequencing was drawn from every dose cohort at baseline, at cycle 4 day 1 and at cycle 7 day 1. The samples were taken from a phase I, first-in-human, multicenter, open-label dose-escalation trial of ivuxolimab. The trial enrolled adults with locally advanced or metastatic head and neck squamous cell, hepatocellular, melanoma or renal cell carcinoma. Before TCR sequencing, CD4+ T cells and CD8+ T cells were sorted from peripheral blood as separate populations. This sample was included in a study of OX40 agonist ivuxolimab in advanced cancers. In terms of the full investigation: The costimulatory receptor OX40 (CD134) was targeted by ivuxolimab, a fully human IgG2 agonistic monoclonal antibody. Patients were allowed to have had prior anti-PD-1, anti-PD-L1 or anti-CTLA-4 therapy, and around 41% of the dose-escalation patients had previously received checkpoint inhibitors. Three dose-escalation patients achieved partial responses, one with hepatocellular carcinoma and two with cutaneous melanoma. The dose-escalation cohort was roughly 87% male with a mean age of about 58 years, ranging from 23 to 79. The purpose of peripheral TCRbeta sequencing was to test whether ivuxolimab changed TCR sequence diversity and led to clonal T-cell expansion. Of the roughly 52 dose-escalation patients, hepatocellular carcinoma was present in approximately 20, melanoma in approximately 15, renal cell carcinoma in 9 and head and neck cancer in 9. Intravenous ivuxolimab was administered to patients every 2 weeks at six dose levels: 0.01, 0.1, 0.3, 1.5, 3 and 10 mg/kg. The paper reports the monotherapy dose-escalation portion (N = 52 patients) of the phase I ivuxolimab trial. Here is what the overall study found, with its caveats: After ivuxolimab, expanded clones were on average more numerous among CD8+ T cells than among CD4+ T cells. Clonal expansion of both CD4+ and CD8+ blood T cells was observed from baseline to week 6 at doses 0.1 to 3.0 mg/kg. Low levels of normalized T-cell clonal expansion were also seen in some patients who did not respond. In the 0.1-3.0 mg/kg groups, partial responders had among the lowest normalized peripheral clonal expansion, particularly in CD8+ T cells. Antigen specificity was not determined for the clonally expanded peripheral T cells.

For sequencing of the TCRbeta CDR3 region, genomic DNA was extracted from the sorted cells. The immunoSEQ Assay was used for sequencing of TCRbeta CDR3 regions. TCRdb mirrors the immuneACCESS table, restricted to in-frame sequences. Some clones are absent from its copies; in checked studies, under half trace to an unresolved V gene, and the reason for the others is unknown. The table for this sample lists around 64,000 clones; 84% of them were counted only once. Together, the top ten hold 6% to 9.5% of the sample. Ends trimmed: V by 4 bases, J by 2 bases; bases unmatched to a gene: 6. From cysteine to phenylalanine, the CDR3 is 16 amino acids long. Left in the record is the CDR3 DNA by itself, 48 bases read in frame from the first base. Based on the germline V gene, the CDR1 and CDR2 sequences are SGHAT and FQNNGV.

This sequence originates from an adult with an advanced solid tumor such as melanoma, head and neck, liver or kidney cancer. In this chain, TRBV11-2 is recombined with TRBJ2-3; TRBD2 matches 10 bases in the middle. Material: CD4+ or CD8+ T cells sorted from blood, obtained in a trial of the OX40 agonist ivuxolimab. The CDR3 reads CASSSRSGGDTDTQYF. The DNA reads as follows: TGTGCCAGCAGCTCTAGAAGCGGGGGGGACACAGATACGCAGTATTTT.